Reported below is one T cell receptor (beta chain). Its antigen is as yet unknown. Germline CDR1 SGHAT, CDR2 FQNNGV. The length of the CDR3 is 14 residues. V lost 6 bases, J lost 4 bases, and 12 bases lay in between. These data come from a study of Ad26.COV2.S vaccination and SARS-CoV-2 variants. Looking at the study overall: The COV1001 Ad26.COV2.S trial arm included the donor. Study-wide findings and caveats: Responses of spike-specific T cells (both CD8+ and CD4+) reportedly showed substantial breadth after vaccination.

Regarding treatment: roughly 18 received Ad26.COV2.S at low or high dose, single or two shots; about 5 received placebo; per-sample allocation not given. Sample collection was performed on day 63 after the first vaccine or placebo injection. What was given as vaccine was an Ad26 vector encoding Wuhan-strain SARS-CoV-2 spike. Generated by immunoSEQ multiplex PCR, the TCRdb table keeps only in-frame clones and is missing some. The table has about 680,000 clones, roughly 90% seen once; the top ten hold about 1.5%. Source: peripheral blood, taken in a trial of Ad26.COV2.S vaccine versus placebo. The receptor was derived from a person aged 18-60 years who received the Ad26.COV2.S COVID-19 vaccine or a placebo. The chain carries TRBV11-2 and TRBJ1-4, with D possibly TRBD1 on 6 matching bases. CDR3 loop: CASRLGGYNEKLFF. For the CDR3, the DNA is TGTGCCAGCAGACTAGGGGGATATAATGAAAAACTGTTTTTT.